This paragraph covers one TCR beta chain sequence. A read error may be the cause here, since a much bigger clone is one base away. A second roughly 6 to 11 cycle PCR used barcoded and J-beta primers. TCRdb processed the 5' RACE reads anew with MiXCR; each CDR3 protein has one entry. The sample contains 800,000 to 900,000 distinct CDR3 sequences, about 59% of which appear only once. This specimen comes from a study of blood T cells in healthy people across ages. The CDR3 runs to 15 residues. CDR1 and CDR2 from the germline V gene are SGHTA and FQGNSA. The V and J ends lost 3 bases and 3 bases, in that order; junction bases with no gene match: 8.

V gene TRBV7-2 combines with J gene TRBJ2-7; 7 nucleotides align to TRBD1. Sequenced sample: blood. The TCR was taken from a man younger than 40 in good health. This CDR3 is CASSLGCAGGYEQYF. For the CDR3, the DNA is TGTGCCAGCAGCTTGGGCTGCGCAGGGGGCTACGAGCAGTACTTC.